The 14 T cell receptor beta chains in this list originate from one sample, sequenced in a study of metastatic and nonmetastatic thyroid tumors. TCRdb re-processed the PCR reads through MiXCR. The profile shows 45,000 or so clones, less than 20% of them singletons. Thyroid surgery took place with no prior treatment in any patient. The specimen sequenced was blood. Receptors were obtained from a female donor with papillary thyroid cancer or a benign thyroid nodule (not recorded which). Some clones in this sample may be carry-over from other donors' samples.

This clone was seen ten or more times. This chain connects TRBV30 to TRBJ2-1; TRBD2 is a possible D gene (6 bases). V was shortened by 2 bases and J by 10 bases, with 12 bases between the two germline ends. The CDR3 runs 12 residues. Germline-derived CDR1 and CDR2 are GTSNPN and SVGIG (reference sequence). The CDR3 nucleotides read TGTGCCTGGAGTCTCGGGGGAAGGGAGCAGTTCTTC. Translated: CAWSLGGREQFF.

This clone was seen more than once but under ten times. One junction end does not reproduce the germline sequence, and a read error may be involved. This chain links TRBV5-1 with TRBJ2-6, with 10 positions matching TRBD2. The CDR3 has 14 amino acids. Germline V lookup: CDR1 SGHRS, CDR2 YFSETQ. As DNA, the CDR3 is TGCGCCAGCAGCCTGAGCGGGAGGGCCTACGTCCTGACTTTC. Residues: CASSLSGRAYVLTF.

The sample holds one count of this clone. The chain couples TRBV20-1 to TRBJ2-1; possibly TRBD1 or TRBD2 for D (5 bases each). The CDR3 contains 14 residues. V was pared by 3 bases and J by 7 bases, with 16 bases between. Germline values: CDR1 DFQATT, CDR2 SNEGSKA (reference sequence). The CDR3 sequence is CSASQGWGFNEQFF. The CDR3 nucleotides are TGCAGTGCTAGTCAGGGATGGGGGTTTAATGAGCAGTTCTTC.

This clone was seen ten or more times. This chain connects TRBV20-1 to TRBJ2-7; D assignment may be TRBD1 or TRBD2 (5 bases each). Germline values: CDR1 DFQATT, CDR2 SNEGSKA (reference sequence). V was trimmed by 5 bases and J by 3 bases, leaving 17 bases between them. CDR3 length: 14 amino acids. Written as DNA, the CDR3 is TGCAGTGCTCGTCCCCGGGACCGACGCTACGAGCAGTACTTC. Translated: CSARPRDRRYEQYF.

This clone showed up just once. The rearrangement links TRBV11-1 to TRBJ2-1, with 10 bases matching TRBD2. The V segment lost 4 bases and the J segment 13 bases; nucleotides outside the gene matches: 16. Germline loops: CDR1 SGHAT, CDR2 FQDESV (reference sequence). The CDR3 consists of 16 residues. CDR3 in amino acids: CASSSPGTSVLNYQFF. CDR3 coding DNA: TGTGCCAGCAGCTCTCCCGGGACTAGCGTGCTAAATTATCAGTTCTTC.

There are many counts of this clone. The genes are TRBV28 and TRBJ2-7, with 10 bases lining up with TRBD2. Germline V gives CDR1 MDHEN, CDR2 SYDVKM. This CDR3 contains 15 residues. After removal of 1 base from V and 1 base from J, the junction contained 1 base not matched to a gene. The DNA of the CDR3 is TGTGCCAGCAGTTTATCAGCGGGAGGGTCCTACGAGCAGTACTTC. It encodes CASSLSAGGSYEQYF. The variable domain in full, with the rest retrieved from reference TRBV28 and TRBJ2-7, is DVKVTQSSRYLVKRTGEKVFLECVQDMDHENMFWYRQDPGLGLRLIYFSYDVKMKEKGDIPEGYSVSREKKERFSLILESASTNQTSMYLCASSLSAGGSYEQYFGPGTRLTVT.

The V and J genes are TRBV20-1 and TRBJ2-3; D unclear. The CDR3 is made up of 13 amino acids. Trimming took 0 bases from V and 3 from J, leaving 7 bases between them. Germline CDR1 DFQATT, CDR2 SNEGSKA (reference sequence). The CDR3 protein is CSAREAITDTQYF. CDR3 coding DNA: TGCAGTGCTAGAGAAGCCATTACAGATACGCAGTATTTT.

This clone was observed a few times. The chain has TRBV12-3 or TRBV12-4 and TRBJ1-5; 7 nucleotides align to TRBD1. After removal of 5 bases from V and 4 bases from J, the junction contained 5 bases not matched to a gene. The CDR3 spans 14 residues. CDR3 nucleotide sequence: TGTGCCAGCAGTGTAGGGGGCGGGAATCAGCCCCAGCATTTT. Protein: CASSVGGGNQPQHF.

As for this clone: The same CDR3 arises from other DNA sequences in this sample as well. This sequence joins TRBV19 and TRBJ1-5, with a tentative D call TRBD1 (5 bases). The V end was cut by 6 bases, the J end by 2 bases, with 14 bases between. CDR1 is LNHDA and CDR2 is SQIVND in the germline V gene (reference sequence). The CDR3 totals 15 residues. The CDR3 loop is CASRGGQGGNQPQHF. CDR3 nucleotide sequence: TGTGCCAGTAGAGGCGGGCAGGGTGGCAATCAGCCCCAGCATTTT.

V is TRBV12-3 or TRBV12-4 and J is TRBJ2-7, with D tentatively TRBD1 (6 bases). The CDR3 runs 16 residues. Trimming removed 8 bases from V and 0 bases from J, with 20 bases in between. This CDR3 is CASALVPTGLSYEQYF. The CDR3 DNA reads TGTGCCAGCGCCCTAGTCCCGACAGGTCTCTCCTACGAGCAGTACTTC.

V usage is TRBV5-1 and J usage is TRBJ2-3; no clear D gene. The CDR3 has 12 residues. V gave up 7 bases and J gave up 2 bases, with 8 bases separating them. Germline V lookup: CDR1 SGHRS, CDR2 YFSETQ. Here the CDR3 reads CASRYLTDTQYF. The DNA for the CDR3 is TGCGCCAGCCGATACCTCACAGATACGCAGTATTTT.

This clone occurred many times. The chain employs TRBV5-1 and TRBJ2-3; D is perhaps TRBD1 (6 bases). Germline V lookup: CDR1 SGHRS, CDR2 YFSETQ. Between the trimmed V and J ends, which lost 4 bases and 4 bases, there was a span of 13 bases. The CDR3 runs 14 residues. DNA of the CDR3: TGCGCCAGCAGCCGTCAAGGGGGTCCAGATACGCAGTATTTT. It encodes CASSRQGGPDTQYF.

Many counts were recorded for this clone. The gene calls are TRBV29-1 and TRBJ2-1, with TRBD2 identical over 10 bases. CDR1 and CDR2 from the germline V gene are SQVTM and ANQGSEA. The CDR3 extends over 16 amino acids. V dropped 7 bases and J dropped 4; count of bases not matched to a gene: 13. In DNA, the CDR3 is TGCAGCGCGTACAGTAGCGGGAGGAGGGTGTACAATGAGCAGTTCTTC. Translated: CSAYSSGRRVYNEQFF.

This clone was seen ten or more times. The chain has TRBV27 and TRBJ2-1; D remains ambiguous. The ends were cut back, 3 bases at V and 0 bases at J, with 12 bases in the middle. The CDR3 has 16 amino acids. The germline CDR1 and CDR2 sequences are MNHEY and SMNVEV (reference sequence). The CDR3 region has the DNA TGTGCCAGCAGTTTGTGGACCGCTAGCTCCTACAATGAGCAGTTCTTC. Its protein product is CASSLWTASSYNEQFF.